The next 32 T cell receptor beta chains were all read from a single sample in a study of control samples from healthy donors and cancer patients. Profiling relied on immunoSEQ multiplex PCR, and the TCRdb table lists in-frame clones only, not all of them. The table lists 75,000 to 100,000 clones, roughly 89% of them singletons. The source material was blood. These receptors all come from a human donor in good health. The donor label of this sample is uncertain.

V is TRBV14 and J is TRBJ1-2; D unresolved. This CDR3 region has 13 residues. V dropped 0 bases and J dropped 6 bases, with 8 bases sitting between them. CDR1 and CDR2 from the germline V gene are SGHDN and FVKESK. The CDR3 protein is CASSQDWADGYTF. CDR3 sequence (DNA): TGTGCCAGCAGCCAAGATTGGGCGGATGGCTACACCTTC.

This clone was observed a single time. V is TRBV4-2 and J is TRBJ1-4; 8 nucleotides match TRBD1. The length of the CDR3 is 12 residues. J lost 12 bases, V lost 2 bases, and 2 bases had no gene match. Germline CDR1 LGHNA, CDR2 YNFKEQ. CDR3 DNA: TGTGCCAGCAGCCAACCGACAGGGGAACTGTTTTTT. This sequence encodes CASSQPTGELFF.

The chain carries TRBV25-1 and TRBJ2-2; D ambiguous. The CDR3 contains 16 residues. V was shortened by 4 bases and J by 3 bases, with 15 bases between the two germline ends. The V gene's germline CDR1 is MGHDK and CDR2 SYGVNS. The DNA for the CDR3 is TGTGCCAGCAGTGCGCTACGACCCAGCGACACCGGGGAGCTGTTTTTT. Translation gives CASSALRPSDTGELFF.

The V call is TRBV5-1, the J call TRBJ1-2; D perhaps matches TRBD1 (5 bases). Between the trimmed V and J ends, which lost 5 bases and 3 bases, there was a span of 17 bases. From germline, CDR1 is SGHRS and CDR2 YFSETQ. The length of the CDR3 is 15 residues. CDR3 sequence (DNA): TGCGCCAGCAGGAGTTCCCAGGGTAACTACTATGGCTACACCTTC. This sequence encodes CASRSSQGNYYGYTF. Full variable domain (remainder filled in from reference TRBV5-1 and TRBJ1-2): KAGVTQTPRYLIKTRGQQVTLSCSPISGHRSVSWYQQTPGQGLQFLFEYFSETQRNKGNFPGRFSGRQFSNSRSEMNVSTLELGDSALYLCASRSSQGNYYGYTFGSGTRLTVV.

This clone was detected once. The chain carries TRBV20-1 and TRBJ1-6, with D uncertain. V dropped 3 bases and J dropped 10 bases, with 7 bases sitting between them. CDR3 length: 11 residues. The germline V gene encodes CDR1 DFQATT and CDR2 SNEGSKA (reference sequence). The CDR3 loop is CSARGYSPLHF. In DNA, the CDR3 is TGCAGTGCTAGGGGCTACTCACCCCTCCACTTT.

In DNA form, the CDR3 reads TGTGCCAGCTCACCGGTTGGGGGTAATCAGCCCCAGCATTTT. Translated: CASSPVGGNQPQHF. This sequence joins TRBV18 and TRBJ1-5, with a tentative D call TRBD1 (5 bases). Germline V gene data show CDR1 as KGHSH and CDR2 as LQKENI. The CDR3 has 14 amino acids. Trimming stripped 3 bases from V and 4 bases from J, with 10 bases between. Using reference TRBV18 and TRBJ1-5 for the parts outside the CDR3, the full variable domain is NAGVMQNPRHLVRRRGQEARLRCSPMKGHSHVYWYRQLPEEGLKFMVYLQKENIIDESGMPKERFSAEFPKEGPSILRIQQVVRGDSAAYFCASSPVGGNQPQHFGDGTRLSIL.

CDR3 sequence (DNA): TGTGCCATTACCGGGACATTCAATTCACCCCTCCACTTT. Translating it yields CAITGTFNSPLHF. The chain employs TRBV10-3 and TRBJ1-6; maybe TRBD1 (6 bases). Germline assignment: CDR1 ENHRY and CDR2 SYGVKD. Trimming stripped 9 bases from V and 7 bases from J, with 13 bases between. This CDR3 contains 13 residues.

Written as DNA, the CDR3 is TGTGCCAGCAGCTTAGAATGGACGGGACTGAAGAACACTGAAGCTTTCTTT. Its translation is CASSLEWTGLKNTEAFF. The genes are TRBV5-8 and TRBJ1-1, with a possible D match to TRBD1 (5 bases). The V gene lost 2 bases and the J gene lost 1 base, with 18 bases spanning the gap. The CDR3 runs to 17 residues. The germline gives CDR1 SGHTS, CDR2 YDEGEE.

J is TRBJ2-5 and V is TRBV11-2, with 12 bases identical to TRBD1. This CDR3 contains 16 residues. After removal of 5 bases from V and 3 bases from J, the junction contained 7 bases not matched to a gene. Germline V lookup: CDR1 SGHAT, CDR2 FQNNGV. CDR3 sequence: CASSQGGTGGEETQYF. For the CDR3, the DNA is TGTGCCAGCAGCCAGGGGGGGACAGGGGGCGAAGAGACCCAGTACTTC.

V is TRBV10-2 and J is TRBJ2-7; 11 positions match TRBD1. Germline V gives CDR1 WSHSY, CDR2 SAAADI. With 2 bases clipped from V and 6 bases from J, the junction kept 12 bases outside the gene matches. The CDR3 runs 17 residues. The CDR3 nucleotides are TGCGCCAGCAGTGAGCTCCCCTTGGACAGGGGGCACGGCGAGCAGTACTTC. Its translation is CASSELPLDRGHGEQYF.

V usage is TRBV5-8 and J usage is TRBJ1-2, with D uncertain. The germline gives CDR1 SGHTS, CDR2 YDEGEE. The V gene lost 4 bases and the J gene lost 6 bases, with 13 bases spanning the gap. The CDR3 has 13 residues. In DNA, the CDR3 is TGTGCCAGCAGCAATTGGGAACCCGATGGCTACACCTTC. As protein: CASSNWEPDGYTF.

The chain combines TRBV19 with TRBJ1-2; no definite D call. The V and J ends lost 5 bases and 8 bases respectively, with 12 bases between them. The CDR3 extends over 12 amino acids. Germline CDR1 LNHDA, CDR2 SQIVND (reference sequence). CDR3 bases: TGTGCCAGTAGTCCTACAGAGAGGGGCTACACCTTC. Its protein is CASSPTERGYTF.

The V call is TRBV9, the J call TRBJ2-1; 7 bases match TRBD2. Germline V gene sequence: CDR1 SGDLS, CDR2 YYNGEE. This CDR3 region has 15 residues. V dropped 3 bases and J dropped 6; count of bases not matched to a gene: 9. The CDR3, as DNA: TGTGCCAGCAGCGGGCCCGGGACTAAAGGCAATGAGCAGTTCTTC. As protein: CASSGPGTKGNEQFF. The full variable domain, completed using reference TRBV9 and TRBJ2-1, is DSGVTQTPKHLITATGQRVTLRCSPRSGDLSVYWYQQSLDQGLQFLIQYYNGEERAKGNILERFSAQQFPDLHSELNLSSLELGDSALYFCASSGPGTKGNEQFFGPGTRLTVL.

CDR3 protein: CASSVTGTTYEQYF. As DNA, the CDR3 is TGTGCCAGCAGCGTAACCGGGACAACCTACGAGCAGTACTTC. This rearrangement joins TRBV9 to TRBJ2-7; possibly TRBD1 for D (6 bases). CDR1 is SGDLS, CDR2 YYNGEE, per germline. The CDR3 is made up of 14 amino acids. Trimming cost V 1 base and J 2 bases, with 10 bases left between them.

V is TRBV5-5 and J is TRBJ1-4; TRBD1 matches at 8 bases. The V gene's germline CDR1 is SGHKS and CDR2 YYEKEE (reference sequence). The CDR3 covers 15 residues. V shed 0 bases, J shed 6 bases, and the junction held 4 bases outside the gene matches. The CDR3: CASSLAGTGYEKLFF. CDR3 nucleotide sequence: TGTGCCAGCAGCTTGGCCGGGACAGGTTATGAAAAACTGTTTTTT.

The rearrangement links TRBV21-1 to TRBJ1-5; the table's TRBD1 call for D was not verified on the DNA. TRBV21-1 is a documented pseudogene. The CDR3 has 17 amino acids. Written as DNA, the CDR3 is TGTGCCAGCAGCATCGGACAGGGGTCTCATAGCAATCAGCCCCAGCATTTT. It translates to CASSIGQGSHSNQPQHF.

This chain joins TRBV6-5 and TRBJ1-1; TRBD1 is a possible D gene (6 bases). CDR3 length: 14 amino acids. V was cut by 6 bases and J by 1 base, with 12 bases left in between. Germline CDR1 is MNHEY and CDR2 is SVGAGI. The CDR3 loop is CASSLPGQNTEAFF. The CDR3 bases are TGTGCCAGCAGCCTGCCGGGACAGAACACTGAAGCTTTCTTT.

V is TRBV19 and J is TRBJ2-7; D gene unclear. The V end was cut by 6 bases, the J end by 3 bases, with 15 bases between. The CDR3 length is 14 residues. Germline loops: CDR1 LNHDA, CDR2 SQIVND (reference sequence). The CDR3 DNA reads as TGTGCCAGTAGCCGTTCGTATGGGGACTACGAGCAGTACTTC. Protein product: CASSRSYGDYEQYF.

CDR3 coding DNA: TGTGCCAGCAGCTCCGAAACCAACACCGGGGAGCTGTTTTTT. Protein product: CASSSETNTGELFF. V is TRBV11-2 and J is TRBJ2-2; the D is unclear. The CDR3 has 14 residues. V was pared by 4 bases and J by 2 bases, with 8 bases between. The germline gives CDR1 SGHAT, CDR2 FQNNGV.

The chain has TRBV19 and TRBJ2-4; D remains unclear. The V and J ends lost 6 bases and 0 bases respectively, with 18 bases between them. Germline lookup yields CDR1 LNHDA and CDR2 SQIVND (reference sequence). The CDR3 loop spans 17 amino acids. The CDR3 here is CASRETAVGIAKNIQYF. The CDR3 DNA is TGTGCCAGTAGAGAGACCGCCGTGGGTATAGCCAAAAACATTCAGTACTTC.

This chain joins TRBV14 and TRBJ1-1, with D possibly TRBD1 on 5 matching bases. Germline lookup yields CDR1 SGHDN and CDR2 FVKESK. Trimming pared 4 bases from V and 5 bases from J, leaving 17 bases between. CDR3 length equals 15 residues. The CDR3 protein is CASSLLGRGGTEAFF. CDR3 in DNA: TGTGCCAGCAGCCTCCTAGGACGGGGGGGAACTGAAGCTTTCTTT.

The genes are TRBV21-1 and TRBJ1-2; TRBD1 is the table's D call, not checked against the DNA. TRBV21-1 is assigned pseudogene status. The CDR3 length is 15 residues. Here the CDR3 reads CASSNAPPQGRGYTF. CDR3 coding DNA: TGTGCCAGCAGCAACGCCCCCCCCCAGGGGCGCGGCTACACCTTC.

CDR3 region: CASSHRGVPHSGANVLTF. The CDR3 nucleotides read TGTGCCAGCAGCCACCGGGGGGTGCCCCACTCTGGGGCCAACGTCCTGACTTTC. The J gene is TRBJ2-6, the V gene TRBV27; 7 positions agree with TRBD2. After removal of 6 bases from V and 0 bases from J, the junction contained 11 bases not matched to a gene. This CDR3 is 18 amino acids long. Germline CDR1 and CDR2: MNHEY and SMNVEV (reference sequence).

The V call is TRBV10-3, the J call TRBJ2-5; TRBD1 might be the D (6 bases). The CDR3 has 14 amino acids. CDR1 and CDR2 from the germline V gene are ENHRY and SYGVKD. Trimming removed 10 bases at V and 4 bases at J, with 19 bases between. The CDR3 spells CATANGDTGETQYF. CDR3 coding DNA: TGTGCCACCGCCAATGGGGACACGGGAGAGACCCAGTACTTC.

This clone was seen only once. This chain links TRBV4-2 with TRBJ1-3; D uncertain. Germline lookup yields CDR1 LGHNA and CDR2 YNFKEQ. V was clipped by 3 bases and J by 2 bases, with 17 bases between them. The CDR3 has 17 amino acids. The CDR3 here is CASSQSRGGRPGNTIYF. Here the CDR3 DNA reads TGTGCCAGCAGCCAGTCCCGGGGAGGCCGGCCTGGAAACACCATATATTTT.

Here the CDR3 reads CASSGGSNYGYTF. DNA for the CDR3: TGTGCCAGCAGTGGAGGGTCCAACTATGGCTACACCTTC. This chain uses TRBV12-3 or TRBV12-4 with TRBJ1-2; D uncertain. The CDR3 extends over 13 amino acids. V lost 5 bases to trimming and J lost 2 bases, with 9 bases between them.

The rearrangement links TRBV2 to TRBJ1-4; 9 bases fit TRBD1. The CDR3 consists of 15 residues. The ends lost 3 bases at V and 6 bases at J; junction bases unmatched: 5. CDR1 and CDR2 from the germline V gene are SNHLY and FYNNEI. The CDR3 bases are TGTGCCAGCAGTGATACAGGGGGCGTCGATGAAAAACTGTTTTTT. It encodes CASSDTGGVDEKLFF.

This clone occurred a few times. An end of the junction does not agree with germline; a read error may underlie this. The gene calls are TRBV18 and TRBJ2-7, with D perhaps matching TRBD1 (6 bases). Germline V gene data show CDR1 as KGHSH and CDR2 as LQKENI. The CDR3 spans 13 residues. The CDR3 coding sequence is TGTGCCAGCTCACAAGACAGGTCCTCCGAGCAGTACTTC. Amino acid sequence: CASSQDRSSEQYF.

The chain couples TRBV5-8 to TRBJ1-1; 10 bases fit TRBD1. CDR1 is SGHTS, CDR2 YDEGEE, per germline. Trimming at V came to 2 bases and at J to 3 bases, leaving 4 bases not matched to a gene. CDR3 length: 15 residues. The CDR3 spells CASSLGTGADTEAFF. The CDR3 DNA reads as TGTGCCAGCAGCTTAGGGACAGGGGCGGACACTGAAGCTTTCTTT.

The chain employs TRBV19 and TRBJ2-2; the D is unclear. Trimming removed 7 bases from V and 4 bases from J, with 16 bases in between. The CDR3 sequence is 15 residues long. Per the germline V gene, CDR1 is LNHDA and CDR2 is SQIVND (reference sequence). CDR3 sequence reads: CASKITYPSTGELFF. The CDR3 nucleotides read TGTGCCAGTAAGATAACCTACCCGAGCACCGGGGAGCTGTTTTTT.

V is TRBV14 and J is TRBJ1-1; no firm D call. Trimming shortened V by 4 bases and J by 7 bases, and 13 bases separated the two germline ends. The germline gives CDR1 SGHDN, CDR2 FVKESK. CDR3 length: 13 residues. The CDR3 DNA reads TGTGCCAGCAGCCGGTCGGACTCCTATGAAGCTTTCTTT. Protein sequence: CASSRSDSYEAFF.

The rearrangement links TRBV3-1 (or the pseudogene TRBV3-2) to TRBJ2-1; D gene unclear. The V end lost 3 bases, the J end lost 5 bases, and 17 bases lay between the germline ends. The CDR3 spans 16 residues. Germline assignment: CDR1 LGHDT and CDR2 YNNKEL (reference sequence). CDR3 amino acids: CASSHEPGPPNNEQFF. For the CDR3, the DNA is TGTGCCAGCAGCCACGAACCGGGTCCACCAAACAATGAGCAGTTCTTC.